Following are 28 T cell receptor beta chains from one sample sequenced in a study of early T cells in non-severe SARS-CoV-2 infection. TCRdb processed the 5' RACE reads anew with MiXCR; each CDR3 protein has one entry. This table has tens of thousands of distinct CDR3 sequences, roughly 10% appearing once. The sequenced sample was whole blood. Receptors originate from an adult who was a healthcare worker with PCR-confirmed SARS-CoV-2 infection or an uninfected control (not recorded which).

Only a few counts were recorded for this clonotype. This chain connects TRBV10-3 to TRBJ2-7, with no clear D. Germline V gives CDR1 ENHRY, CDR2 SYGVKD. The V and J ends lost 2 bases and 5 bases respectively, with 7 bases between them. CDR3 length: 12 residues. CDR3 in amino acids: CAISEVSNEQYF. CDR3 coding DNA: TGTGCCATCAGTGAGGTGTCGAACGAGCAGTACTTC.

This chain connects TRBV12-3 or TRBV12-4 to TRBJ2-1, with D possibly TRBD2 on 5 matching bases. This CDR3 is built from 12 residues. V lost 7 bases, J lost 8 bases, and 12 bases lay in between. The CDR3 loop is CASTSGSHEQFF. CDR3 DNA: TGTGCCAGCACCTCGGGGTCCCATGAGCAGTTCTTC.

This clonotype was seen many times. The CDR3: CASSVGLAGVQETQYF. The CDR3 bases are TGTGCCAGCAGCGTCGGACTAGCGGGTGTCCAAGAGACCCAGTACTTC. The chain employs TRBV7-3 and TRBJ2-5; 11 bases are shared with TRBD2. With V trimmed by 5 bases and J by 1 base, 6 bases remained unmatched. From germline, CDR1 is SGHTA and CDR2 FQGTGA. The CDR3 loop spans 16 amino acids.

This clonotype was detected ten times or more. The V and J genes are TRBV18 and TRBJ2-3; D is unclear. The CDR3 covers 15 residues. The V gene lost 3 bases and the J gene lost 2 bases, with 12 bases spanning the gap. CDR1 and CDR2 (germline): KGHSH, LQKENI. CDR3 nucleotides: TGTGCCAGCTCACCCCTTTGGGCTCCCACAGATACGCAGTATTTT. It codes for CASSPLWAPTDTQYF.

As concerns this clonotype: A much larger clone lies one base from this, so it may be a read error. The V gene is TRBV11-2, the J gene TRBJ2-1; 11 bases line up with TRBD2. CDR1 SGHAT and CDR2 FQNNGV come from the germline V gene. With 7 bases clipped from V and 12 bases from J, the junction kept 14 bases outside the gene matches. CDR3 length: 15 residues. The CDR3 coding sequence is TGTGCCAGCACCCCCACTAGCGGGGGCACCCCCACGCAGTTCTTC. Protein: CASTPTSGGTPTQFF.

The chain is built from TRBV29-1 and TRBJ2-1; tentative D call: TRBD1 (5 bases). The CDR3 has 19 amino acids. V gave up 1 base and J gave up 3 bases, with 25 bases separating them. CDR1 is SQVTM, CDR2 ANQGSEA, per germline. Here the CDR3 reads CSVEVNHRQSQTYYNEQFF. In DNA, the CDR3 is TGCAGCGTTGAAGTTAACCACCGACAGTCCCAAACATACTACAATGAGCAGTTCTTC.

This clonotype was observed many times. This rearrangement joins TRBV11-2 to TRBJ2-1, with D hard to call. The CDR3 contains 14 residues. V shed 4 bases and J shed 3 bases, with 10 bases lying between them. The germline CDR1 and CDR2 sequences are SGHAT and FQNNGV. This chain's CDR3 is CASSSQNNYNEQFF. The CDR3 DNA reads TGTGCCAGCAGCTCCCAGAATAACTACAATGAGCAGTTCTTC.

The chain has TRBV28 and TRBJ2-1, with 11 positions matching TRBD1. Looked up from germline, CDR1 is MDHEN and CDR2 is SYDVKM. The ends lost 10 bases at V and 7 bases at J; junction bases unmatched: 6. The CDR3 has 13 residues. CDR3 residues: CATTDRGRNEQFF. In nucleotides, the CDR3 is TGTGCCACCACGGACAGGGGGCGGAATGAGCAGTTCTTC.

This clonotype occurred a few times. The CDR3, as DNA: TGCAGTGCTAGGGGGGATGGAATTGACGAGCAGTACTTC. It translates to CSARGDGIDEQYF. The V call is TRBV20-1, the J call TRBJ2-7; tentatively, D is TRBD1 or TRBD2 (5 bases each). The CDR3 has 13 residues. CDR1 is DFQATT and CDR2 is SNEGSKA in the germline V gene (reference sequence). V dropped 3 bases and J dropped 5 bases, with 14 bases sitting between them.

This clonotype has more than one count but fewer than ten. This chain joins TRBV11-2 and TRBJ1-4; 8 bases align to TRBD1. With V trimmed by 1 base and J by 4 bases, 2 bases remained unmatched. This CDR3 spans 15 amino acids. Germline V lookup: CDR1 SGHAT, CDR2 FQNNGV. Written as DNA, the CDR3 is TGTGCCAGCAGCTTAGCGACAGGGGTTAATGAAAAACTGTTTTTT. It yields the protein CASSLATGVNEKLFF.

This clonotype was seen a handful of times. This chain links TRBV10-3 with TRBJ2-7; TRBD1 might be the D (7 bases). The germline V and J ends were trimmed by 6 bases and 1 base, with 13 bases remaining between them. The CDR3 is 14 amino acids. In germline, CDR1 is ENHRY, CDR2 SYGVKD. The CDR3 DNA follows: TGTGCCATCAGCCTGACAGGGACTTCCTACGAGCAGTACTTC. Amino acids: CAISLTGTSYEQYF.

This clonotype was seen more than once but under ten times. The chain links TRBV19 to TRBJ1-4; 8 bases align to TRBD1. The CDR3 covers 16 residues. J lost 2 bases, V lost 5 bases, and 7 bases had no gene match. Germline values: CDR1 LNHDA, CDR2 SQIVND (reference sequence). As DNA, the CDR3 is TGTGCCAGTAGTCGAGCAGGGGGCCCGACTAATGAAAAACTGTTTTTT. Residues: CASSRAGGPTNEKLFF.

This clonotype was found many times. J is TRBJ2-1 and V is TRBV5-1; 7 nucleotides align to TRBD1. CDR1 is SGHRS and CDR2 is YFSETQ in the germline V gene. There are 17 residues in the CDR3. The V segment lost 3 bases and the J segment 4 bases; nucleotides outside the gene matches: 13. The CDR3 coding sequence is TGCGCCAGCAGCTACACCAGCCCGGGACAGCTATACAATGAGCAGTTCTTC. Its protein product is CASSYTSPGQLYNEQFF.

The table lists this clonotype with many counts. The genes are TRBV18 and TRBJ1-2, with D uncertain. CDR1 and CDR2 (germline): KGHSH, LQKENI. The CDR3 runs 17 residues. Trimming cost V 2 bases and J 2 bases, with 18 bases left between them. The CDR3 DNA follows: TGTGCCAGCTCACCAACGGGAGGTATAACACTGAACTATGGCTACACCTTC. It specifies CASSPTGGITLNYGYTF.

This clonotype was observed many times. The chain uses TRBV18 and TRBJ1-1; possibly TRBD1 for D (5 bases). CDR1 is KGHSH and CDR2 is LQKENI in the germline V gene. The CDR3 sequence is 12 residues long. V was shortened by 3 bases and J by 11 bases, with 13 bases between the two germline ends. This chain's CDR3 is CASSPGAGVAFF. The CDR3 nucleotides are TGTGCCAGCTCACCTGGGGCAGGAGTTGCTTTCTTT. Filled out from reference TRBV18 and TRBJ1-1, the complete variable domain reads NAGVMQNPRHLVRRRGQEARLRCSPMKGHSHVYWYRQLPEEGLKFMVYLQKENIIDESGMPKERFSAEFPKEGPSILRIQQVVRGDSAAYFCASSPGAGVAFFGQGTRLTVV.

This clonotype was recorded at least ten times. The rearrangement joins TRBV7-2 to TRBJ1-2; no reliable D call. The V gene lost 1 base and the J gene lost 4 bases, with 16 bases spanning the gap. There are 16 residues in the CDR3. In germline, CDR1 is SGHTA, CDR2 FQGNSA. CDR3 loop: CASSLDPEFVIYGYTF. CDR3 nucleotides: TGTGCCAGCAGCTTAGATCCAGAGTTTGTAATCTATGGCTACACCTTC.

The chain employs TRBV5-1 and TRBJ2-2; D is uncertain. Trimming left V 6 bases short and J 4 bases short, with 10 bases between. The CDR3 runs 13 residues. CDR1 is SGHRS and CDR2 is YFSETQ in the germline V gene. This CDR3 reads CASTWGVTGELFF. Here the CDR3 DNA reads TGCGCCAGCACGTGGGGTGTCACCGGGGAGCTGTTTTTT.

This clonotype was observed many times. J is TRBJ2-3 and V is TRBV11-3; maybe TRBD1 (5 bases). V lost 1 base to trimming and J lost 9 bases, with 17 bases between them. Germline values: CDR1 SGHNT, CDR2 YENEEA. This CDR3 contains 15 residues. Written as DNA, the CDR3 is TGTGCCAGCAGCTTAGTTCTCAGGGCCACCGAAACGCAGTATTTT. It encodes CASSLVLRATETQYF.

The table lists this clonotype with a few counts. The CDR3, as DNA: TGTGCCAGCAGTCAGAGTCGACTAGGGGGGACCTACAATGAGCAGTTCTTC. Its protein is CASSQSRLGGTYNEQFF. J is TRBJ2-1 and V is TRBV12-3 or TRBV12-4, with D perhaps given as TRBD1 or TRBD2 (6 bases each). Trimming left V 5 bases short and J 2 bases short, with 19 bases between. The CDR3 totals 17 residues.

This clonotype was picked up many times. The V and J genes are TRBV6-6 and TRBJ1-1, with a possible D match to TRBD1 (6 bases). V lost 7 bases and J lost 3, with 15 bases in between. CDR1 is MNHNY and CDR2 is SVGAGI in the germline V gene (reference sequence). This CDR3 spans 14 amino acids. The CDR3 reads CASILQGWYTEAFF. CDR3 in DNA: TGTGCCAGCATCCTTCAGGGGTGGTACACTGAAGCTTTCTTT.

This clonotype showed up many times. The V call is TRBV5-1, the J call TRBJ2-5; maybe TRBD1 (5 bases). Germline V lookup: CDR1 SGHRS, CDR2 YFSETQ. Trimming shortened V by 6 bases and J by 5 bases, and 14 bases separated the two germline ends. This CDR3 spans 13 amino acids. The CDR3 sequence: CASILQGVETQYF. As DNA, the CDR3 is TGCGCCAGCATTTTGCAAGGGGTTGAGACCCAGTACTTC. Looking up the rest from reference TRBV5-1 and TRBJ2-5 gives the full variable domain: KAGVTQTPRYLIKTRGQQVTLSCSPISGHRSVSWYQQTPGQGLQFLFEYFSETQRNKGNFPGRFSGRQFSNSRSEMNVSTLELGDSALYLCASILQGVETQYFGPGTRLLVL.

In its sample, this clonotype was seen many times. V is TRBV10-3 and J is TRBJ2-5, with 10 bases identical to TRBD2. V lost 4 bases and J lost 0; bases outside the gene matches: 5. CDR3 length: 16 amino acids. In germline, CDR1 is ENHRY, CDR2 SYGVKD. In nucleotides, the CDR3 is TGTGCCATCAGTGGATCTAGCGGGGGAGACCAAGAGACCCAGTACTTC. Protein sequence: CAISGSSGGDQETQYF.

This clonotype showed up many times. The chain joins TRBV2 to TRBJ2-7; 7 bases are shared with TRBD1. This CDR3 is built from 13 residues. In germline, CDR1 is SNHLY, CDR2 FYNNEI. Germline trimming cut 5 bases from V and 4 bases from J; bases unmatched to any gene: 5. The DNA for the CDR3 is TGTGCCAGCAGTACGGACAGGCTTTACGAGCAGTACTTC. As protein: CASSTDRLYEQYF.

The CDR3 spells CASSLLGHNEQFF. DNA for the CDR3: TGCGCCAGCAGCTTGTTGGGCCACAATGAGCAGTTCTTC. V is TRBV5-1 and J is TRBJ2-1; D not certain. Trimming stripped 1 base from V and 5 bases from J, with 7 bases between. Germline-derived CDR1 and CDR2 are SGHRS and YFSETQ. CDR3 length: 13 residues.

The sample holds many counts of this clonotype. The CDR3 nucleotides are TGTGCCAGCAGCTCGGGGGCTAGGGGAAACATTCAGTACTTC. Its translation: CASSSGARGNIQYF. The gene calls are TRBV13 and TRBJ2-4; possibly TRBD1 or TRBD2 for D (6 bases each). The CDR3 is 14 residues long. Trimming pared 4 bases from V and 6 bases from J, leaving 13 bases between. Germline CDR1 is PRHDT and CDR2 is FYEKMQ (reference sequence).

This clonotype was detected ten times or more. This sequence joins TRBV6-1 and TRBJ1-1, with D maybe TRBD1 (5 bases). The CDR3 is 16 residues long. CDR1 and CDR2 (germline): MNHNS, SASEGT. The V end was cut by 5 bases, the J end by 6 bases, with 22 bases between. CDR3 protein: CASSTHLTVLIAEAFF. CDR3 DNA sequence: TGTGCCAGCAGTACCCATTTGACAGTCCTTATCGCTGAAGCTTTCTTT.

The chain carries TRBV29-1 and TRBJ1-1; weak D call: TRBD1 (5 bases). This CDR3 has 13 amino acids. CDR1 and CDR2 from the germline V gene are SQVTM and ANQGSEA. Trimming stripped 6 bases from V and 1 base from J, with 12 bases between. The CDR3 spells CSVDRGGNTEAFF. DNA for the CDR3: TGCAGCGTAGACCGCGGGGGGAACACTGAAGCTTTCTTT.

V is TRBV30 and J is TRBJ1-1; D might be TRBD1 (6 bases). Per germline, CDR1 GTSNPN and CDR2 SVGIG (reference sequence). The CDR3 is 13 residues long. V was pared by 0 bases and J by 11 bases, with 16 bases between. This CDR3 reads CAWSVGGRPQAFF. The CDR3 DNA reads TGTGCCTGGAGTGTGGGGGGGCGCCCACAGGCTTTCTTT.